Below are 24 T cell receptor beta chains sequenced from a single sample in a study of OX40 agonist ivuxolimab in advanced cancers. Clones were read by immunoSEQ multiplex PCR, and TCRdb kept only the in-frame ones, dropping some. The table shows around 92,000 clones, with less than 95% occurring only once. Sequenced material: CD4+ or CD8+ T cells sorted from blood, taken in a trial of the OX40 agonist ivuxolimab. The receptors were sampled from an adult with an advanced solid tumor such as melanoma, head and neck, liver or kidney cancer.

The V gene is TRBV10-1, the J gene TRBJ1-4; D is undetermined. CDR3 length: 11 residues. Looked up from germline, CDR1 is WNHNN and CDR2 is SYGVQD (reference sequence). V was cut by 7 bases and J by 8 bases, with 8 bases left in between. CDR3 sequence (DNA): TGCGCCAGCACGTCCGGAGAAAAACTGTTTTTT. Amino acids: CASTSGEKLFF.

The V gene is TRBV7-9, the J gene TRBJ2-1; D assignment may be TRBD1 or TRBD2 (5 bases each). Trimming removed 4 bases from V and 3 bases from J, with 13 bases in between. The CDR3 is 15 amino acids. Germline V lookup: CDR1 SEHNR, CDR2 FQNEAQ (reference sequence). The CDR3 bases are TGTGCCAGCAGCTACCGGGACCAGGGCTACAATGAGCAGTTCTTC. Translated: CASSYRDQGYNEQFF.

This rearrangement joins TRBV7-2 to TRBJ2-7; no reliable D call. Trimming took off 4 bases at V and 6 bases at J, with 13 bases between the two ends. Germline V gene lookup returns CDR1 SGHTA and CDR2 FQGNSA. The CDR3 totals 13 residues. The CDR3 DNA reads as TGTGCCAGCAGCTCTGGACCCCCACGCGAGCAGTACTTC. Amino acid sequence: CASSSGPPREQYF. The entire variable domain, with the rest obtained from reference TRBV7-2 and TRBJ2-7, is as follows: GAGVSQSPSNKVTEKGKDVELRCDPISGHTALYWYRQSLGQGLEFLIYFQGNSAPDKSGLPSDRFSAERTGGSVSTLTIQRTQQEDSAVYLCASSSGPPREQYFGPGTRLTVT.

This sequence joins TRBV5-1 and TRBJ1-5; 7 bases line up with TRBD1. Per the germline V gene, CDR1 is SGHRS and CDR2 is YFSETQ. The CDR3 contains 14 residues. V lost 4 bases and J lost 5; bases outside the gene matches: 6. CDR3 nucleotide sequence: TGCGCCAGCAGCCTACTTGGACAGGATCAGCCCCAGCATTTT. It specifies CASSLLGQDQPQHF.

This clone was counted between two and nine times. This chain connects TRBV14 to TRBJ1-1, with D possibly TRBD1 on 5 matching bases. The CDR3 extends over 15 amino acids. Looked up from germline, CDR1 is SGHDN and CDR2 is FVKESK. V lost 6 bases and J 2 bases, leaving 16 bases between the germline ends. CDR3 sequence (DNA): TGTGCCAGCAGTGAGCAGGGTAAGATAAACACTGAAGCTTTCTTT. It encodes CASSEQGKINTEAFF.

The chain is built from TRBV19 and TRBJ2-7; 8 bases line up with TRBD1. Germline loops: CDR1 LNHDA, CDR2 SQIVND (reference sequence). J lost 3 bases, V lost 2 bases, and 6 bases had no gene match. This CDR3 has 15 residues. CDR3 protein: CASSIKGTGRYEQYF. CDR3 in DNA: TGTGCCAGTAGTATAAAGGGGACAGGTCGCTACGAGCAGTACTTC.

The chain couples TRBV6-1 to TRBJ1-3, with TRBD1 matching over 8 bases. The V and J ends lost 6 bases and 4 bases, in that order; junction bases with no gene match: 8. CDR1 and CDR2 (germline): MNHNS, SASEGT. The CDR3 totals 15 residues. The CDR3 spells CASSGTTGVGNTIYF. For the CDR3, the DNA is TGTGCCAGCAGCGGTACGACAGGGGTAGGAAACACCATATATTTT.

The chain couples TRBV6-1 to TRBJ2-7; D not certain. The V and J ends lost 8 bases and 0 bases respectively, with 11 bases between them. CDR3 length: 13 amino acids. CDR1 is MNHNS and CDR2 is SASEGT in the germline V gene. The CDR3 DNA is TGTGCCAGCGGATTGACGGTCTCCTACGAGCAGTACTTC. Its protein is CASGLTVSYEQYF.

CDR3 residues: CASSLTRKTNTEAFF. The DNA for the CDR3 is TGTGCCAGCAGTTTGACCAGGAAAACGAACACTGAAGCTTTCTTT. The chain couples TRBV28 to TRBJ1-1, with D uncertain. Germline V gene lookup returns CDR1 MDHEN and CDR2 SYDVKM. CDR3 length equals 15 residues. The V and J ends lost 3 bases and 1 base respectively, with 12 bases between them. Using reference TRBV28 and TRBJ1-1 for the parts outside the CDR3, the full variable domain is DVKVTQSSRYLVKRTGEKVFLECVQDMDHENMFWYRQDPGLGLRLIYFSYDVKMKEKGDIPEGYSVSREKKERFSLILESASTNQTSMYLCASSLTRKTNTEAFFGQGTRLTVV.

V gene TRBV5-1 combines with J gene TRBJ2-2; a possible D gene is TRBD1 (5 bases). CDR3 length: 14 residues. The V gene lost 2 bases and the J gene lost 1 base, with 6 bases spanning the gap. The germline V gene encodes CDR1 SGHRS and CDR2 YFSETQ. CDR3: CASSLGQNTGELFF. In nucleotides, the CDR3 is TGCGCCAGCAGCTTAGGACAGAACACCGGGGAGCTGTTTTTT.

The chain joins TRBV5-1 to TRBJ2-3; 7 bases are a match to TRBD1. CDR3 length: 18 amino acids. Losses at the gene ends were 1 base for V and 0 bases for J; bases not matched to a gene: 11. Germline CDR1 is SGHRS and CDR2 is YFSETQ. The CDR3 region is CASSLTPGQTFSTDTQYF. The CDR3 DNA reads as TGCGCCAGCAGCTTGACTCCGGGACAGACATTTAGCACAGATACGCAGTATTTT.

Written as DNA, the CDR3 is TGTGCCAGCAGCCGAGGGACGGGCTCCTACGAGCAGTACTTC. Its translation: CASSRGTGSYEQYF. The chain carries TRBV2 and TRBJ2-7; D could derive from TRBD1 or TRBD2 (5 bases each). The CDR3 totals 14 residues. Germline CDR1 and CDR2: SNHLY and FYNNEI. V was cut by 6 bases and J by 0 bases, with 12 bases left in between.

The V and J genes are TRBV12-5 and TRBJ1-2, with D maybe TRBD1 (5 bases). The length of the CDR3 is 16 residues. From germline, CDR1 is LGHNT and CDR2 FRNRAP. Trimming took 3 bases from V and 2 from J, leaving 16 bases between them. The CDR3 sequence is CASGFSGLGPNYGYTF. CDR3 bases: TGTGCTAGTGGTTTCTCGGGGTTGGGGCCCAACTATGGCTACACCTTC.

The gene calls are TRBV29-1 and TRBJ2-3; possible D gene TRBD1, 6 bases. Trimming left V 4 bases short and J 0 bases short, with 8 bases between. Germline V gene lookup returns CDR1 SQVTM and CDR2 ANQGSEA. This CDR3 region has 13 residues. The CDR3 nucleotides read TGCAGCGTTGGAAGGGGGAGCACAGATACGCAGTATTTT. Amino acid sequence: CSVGRGSTDTQYF.

This clone appeared a single time. The gene calls are TRBV7-2 and TRBJ2-2; the match to TRBD1 covers 7 bases. With 4 bases clipped from V and 8 bases from J, the junction kept 4 bases outside the gene matches. In germline, CDR1 is SGHTA, CDR2 FQGNSA. The CDR3 contains 13 residues. DNA for the CDR3: TGTGCCAGCAGCTCGACAGGGCCGGGGGAGCTGTTTTTT. Translating gives CASSSTGPGELFF. Combining the CDR3 with reference TRBV7-2 and TRBJ2-2 gives the whole variable domain GAGVSQSPSNKVTEKGKDVELRCDPISGHTALYWYRQSLGQGLEFLIYFQGNSAPDKSGLPSDRFSAERTGGSVSTLTIQRTQQEDSAVYLCASSSTGPGELFFGEGSRLTVL.

The V and J genes are TRBV19 and TRBJ2-7; 9 bases fit TRBD1. This CDR3 spans 16 amino acids. The trim removed 6 bases at V and 1 base at J, leaving 10 bases unmatched. Germline CDR1 LNHDA, CDR2 SQIVND (reference sequence). This chain's CDR3 is CASSSIRDRVSYEQYF. The CDR3 DNA is TGTGCCAGTAGCTCTATCCGGGACAGGGTTTCCTACGAGCAGTACTTC. The full variable domain, in which reference TRBV19 and TRBJ2-7 provide the parts outside the CDR3, is DGGITQSPKYLFRKEGQNVTLSCEQNLNHDAMYWYRQDPGQGLRLIYYSQIVNDFQKGDIAEGYSVSREKKESFPLTVTSAQKNPTAFYLCASSSIRDRVSYEQYFGPGTRLTVT.

Worth noting for this clone: This same CDR3 is encoded by further DNA sequences in the sample. CDR3 sequence (DNA): TGTGCCAGCTCTCCCCAGGGGGGGACTGAAGCTTTCTTT. It translates to CASSPQGGTEAFF. The V and J genes are TRBV18 and TRBJ1-1, with 7 bases that match TRBD1. The germline gives CDR1 KGHSH, CDR2 LQKENI. The CDR3 extends over 13 amino acids. V lost 6 bases, J lost 5 bases, and 6 bases stayed unmatched.

J is TRBJ1-1 and V is TRBV28; tentative D call: TRBD1 (5 bases). The germline gives CDR1 MDHEN, CDR2 SYDVKM. The CDR3 consists of 13 residues. With 1 base removed from V and 7 bases from J, the gap between germline ends came to 10 bases. The CDR3 sequence: CASSLSTDFEAFF. DNA for the CDR3: TGTGCCAGCAGTTTATCGACAGACTTTGAAGCTTTCTTT.

The chain carries TRBV4-3 and TRBJ1-1, with a weak D call TRBD1 (6 bases). V was trimmed by 1 base and J by 5 bases, leaving 11 bases between them. In germline, CDR1 is LGHNA, CDR2 YSLEER. The CDR3 has 14 residues. The CDR3 DNA follows: TGCGCCAGCAGCCAAGGGTCAGGGGTAACTGAAGCTTTCTTT. Translating gives CASSQGSGVTEAFF.

This sequence joins TRBV20-1 and TRBJ1-2; D remains ambiguous. The V gene's germline CDR1 is DFQATT and CDR2 SNEGSKA (reference sequence). The CDR3 covers 11 residues. V was cut by 3 bases and J by 4 bases, with 6 bases left in between. The CDR3 DNA reads as TGCAGTGCTAGTACGCTCTATGGCTACACCTTC. This sequence encodes CSASTLYGYTF.

This chain uses TRBV6-6 with TRBJ1-5; weak D call: TRBD1 (6 bases). The CDR3 runs 14 residues. CDR1 is MNHNY and CDR2 is SVGAGI in the germline V gene (reference sequence). V lost 4 bases, J lost 6 bases, and 13 bases lay in between. The chain's CDR3 is CASSFGQTIQPQHF. CDR3 in DNA: TGTGCCAGCAGTTTCGGACAGACGATTCAGCCCCAGCATTTT.

This chain connects TRBV7-3 to TRBJ2-7; TRBD1 matches at 10 bases. The V and J ends lost 5 bases and 6 bases, in that order; junction bases with no gene match: 7. From germline, CDR1 is SGHTA and CDR2 FQGTGA. This CDR3 comprises 14 residues. The CDR3 DNA reads as TGTGCCAGCAGCCTCCGGGACAGGGGTTCCGAGCAGTACTTC. Its translation is CASSLRDRGSEQYF.

The chain recombines TRBV4-3 with TRBJ2-7; TRBD1 is a possible D gene (5 bases). Germline V gene sequence: CDR1 LGHNA, CDR2 YSLEER. The V gene lost 1 base and the J gene lost 3 bases, with 13 bases spanning the gap. The CDR3 runs 15 residues. The CDR3 here is CASSQGLTGNYEQYF. Written as DNA, the CDR3 is TGCGCCAGCAGCCAAGGCCTCACAGGAAACTACGAGCAGTACTTC.

V is TRBV6-6 and J is TRBJ1-6, with D possibly matching TRBD1 (6 bases). The V gene lost 10 bases and the J gene lost 8 bases, with 15 bases spanning the gap. This CDR3 has 13 residues. Germline V gene sequence: CDR1 MNHNY, CDR2 SVGAGI (reference sequence). DNA of the CDR3: TGTGCCACCACGACGACAGGTTATTCACCCCTCCACTTT. Protein product: CATTTTGYSPLHF.